The 14 T cell receptor beta chains reported below all come from one sample, sequenced in a study of T cell changes during pregnancy in multiple sclerosis. Sequencing was performed with immunoSEQ multiplex PCR; in TCRdb, only in-frame clones are kept and a portion is missing. The data contain some 100,000 clones, over 85% of them singletons. The sequences come from peripheral blood, collected in the second trimester of pregnancy. The receptor source for this set is a female donor with multiple sclerosis, enrolled in a pregnancy study.

The V and J genes are TRBV28 and TRBJ2-7, with 7 bases fitting TRBD2. Germline V gene data show CDR1 as MDHEN and CDR2 as SYDVKM. This CDR3 spans 20 amino acids. The V segment lost 5 bases and the J segment 2 bases; nucleotides outside the gene matches: 24. This chain's CDR3 is CASSQPETGGSEGIPYEQYF. DNA of the CDR3: TGTGCCAGCAGTCAGCCTGAGACGGGCGGGAGTGAGGGTATCCCCTACGAGCAGTACTTC.

CDR3 in amino acids: CAWTSPRDREAFF. The CDR3 bases are TGTGCCTGGACCTCCCCCCGGGACAGGGAAGCTTTCTTT. The chain couples TRBV30 to TRBJ1-1; 8 positions match TRBD1. CDR3 size: 13 residues. V lost 4 bases and J lost 8; bases outside the gene matches: 9. Germline V gives CDR1 GTSNPN, CDR2 SVGIG (reference sequence).

The rearrangement joins TRBV5-6 to TRBJ2-1, with 7 positions matching TRBD1. Germline V lookup: CDR1 SGHDT, CDR2 YYEEEE. V gave up 2 bases and J gave up 5 bases; unmatched junction bases: 7. This CDR3 spans 15 amino acids. In DNA, the CDR3 is TGTGCCAGCAGCTTTTATCCGGGACAGCACAATGAGCAGTTCTTC. It is translated as CASSFYPGQHNEQFF.

In this sample, this clone turned up once. This chain links TRBV28 with TRBJ1-2; 9 positions agree with TRBD1. V shed 5 bases, J shed 6 bases, and the junction held 13 bases outside the gene matches. The CDR3 totals 16 residues. Germline values: CDR1 MDHEN, CDR2 SYDVKM. The CDR3 loop reads CASSPPLGTGRDGYTF. CDR3 DNA: TGTGCCAGCAGTCCACCCCTCGGGACAGGGCGCGATGGCTACACCTTC.

The CDR3 protein is CASSPGPGGTGETQYF. The CDR3, as DNA: TGTGCCAGCAGCCCAGGCCCGGGGGGGACAGGGGAGACCCAGTACTTC. The chain recombines TRBV7-2 with TRBJ2-5; weak D call: TRBD1 (9 bases). This CDR3 is 16 amino acids long. CDR1 and CDR2 from the germline V gene are SGHTA and FQGNSA. Trimming stripped 5 bases from V and 5 bases from J, with 21 bases between.

The chain combines TRBV7-2 with TRBJ1-2; D is possibly TRBD1 (5 bases). The germline gives CDR1 SGHTA, CDR2 FQGNSA. Trimming cost V 5 bases and J 2 bases, with 15 bases left between them. CDR3 length: 15 amino acids. The CDR3 protein is CASSKNGGRNYGYTF. CDR3 bases: TGTGCCAGCAGCAAGAACGGGGGTCGGAACTATGGCTACACCTTC.

CDR3 sequence: CASSLERGRTEAFF. The CDR3 bases are TGTGCCAGCAGCTTGGAAAGGGGCCGCACTGAAGCTTTCTTT. The chain has TRBV5-4 and TRBJ1-1, with a weak D call TRBD1 (5 bases). The CDR3 contains 14 residues. Trimming removed 0 bases from V and 4 bases from J, with 10 bases in between. Germline CDR1 and CDR2: SGHNT and YYREEE (reference sequence).

The chain uses TRBV9 and TRBJ2-1; TRBD1 aligns across 8 bases. CDR3 length: 16 residues. Germline V gene sequence: CDR1 SGDLS, CDR2 YYNGEE. V dropped 3 bases and J dropped 5; count of bases not matched to a gene: 10. CDR3 residues: CASSADPGQANNEQFF. The DNA for the CDR3 is TGTGCCAGCAGCGCCGACCCGGGACAGGCAAACAATGAGCAGTTCTTC. The complete variable domain, with remaining parts taken from reference TRBV9 and TRBJ2-1, reads DSGVTQTPKHLITATGQRVTLRCSPRSGDLSVYWYQQSLDQGLQFLIQYYNGEERAKGNILERFSAQQFPDLHSELNLSSLELGDSALYFCASSADPGQANNEQFFGPGTRLTVL.

This chain joins TRBV19 and TRBJ1-1, with D perhaps TRBD1 (5 bases). Germline CDR1 reads LNHDA; CDR2 reads SQIVND (reference sequence). The CDR3 has 14 amino acids. Trimming shortened V by 4 bases and J by 4 bases, and 13 bases separated the two germline ends. CDR3 loop: CASSTSLGGTEAFF. The DNA for the CDR3 is TGTGCCAGTAGTACCTCCCTCGGGGGCACTGAAGCTTTCTTT.

As DNA, the CDR3 is TGTGCCAGCCAACGGGTAGCGGGAGAGGGCACAGATACGCAGTATTTT. It is translated as CASQRVAGEGTDTQYF. This chain connects TRBV19 to TRBJ2-3; TRBD2 aligns across 9 bases. The V gene's germline CDR1 is LNHDA and CDR2 SQIVND (reference sequence). This CDR3 has 16 residues. J was trimmed by 1 base and V by 9 bases; bases with no gene match: 11.

This chain connects TRBV4-1 to TRBJ2-7; TRBD1 aligns across 9 bases. The germline CDR1 and CDR2 sequences are MGHRA and YSYEKL. Unmatched junction bases numbered 0, after V lost 4 bases and J lost 5 bases. The CDR3 has 12 amino acids. The CDR3 DNA follows: TGCGCCAGCAGCCGGACAGGGGACGAGCAGTACTTC. It is translated as CASSRTGDEQYF.

V usage is TRBV30 and J usage is TRBJ2-1; D possibly corresponds to TRBD1 (5 bases). CDR3 length equals 15 residues. V was shortened by 0 bases and J by 2 bases, with 11 bases between the two germline ends. Germline V gives CDR1 GTSNPN, CDR2 SVGIG (reference sequence). CDR3 nucleotide sequence: TGTGCCTGGAGTGTAGGTGGGGCGGCCTACAATGAGCAGTTCTTC. Translated: CAWSVGGAAYNEQFF.

The V gene is TRBV27, the J gene TRBJ1-1, with TRBD1 matching over 8 bases. After removal of 6 bases from V and 2 bases from J, the junction contained 14 bases not matched to a gene. The CDR3 is made up of 17 amino acids. Germline CDR1 and CDR2: MNHEY and SMNVEV (reference sequence). CDR3 protein: CASRLGTGVNPNTEAFF. CDR3 in DNA: TGTGCCAGCAGACTTGGGACAGGCGTCAACCCCAACACTGAAGCTTTCTTT.

The chain links TRBV6-7 to TRBJ2-5, with 11 bases aligning to TRBD2. TRBV6-7 is classed as an ORF, of uncertain function. The CDR3 is made up of 17 amino acids. Trimming cost V 0 bases and J 2 bases; bases outside gene matches: 5. The CDR3 DNA reads TGTGCCAGCAGTTACTCTCCACTAGCGGGGGTACAAGAGACCCAGTACTTC. Its protein product is CASSYSPLAGVQETQYF.